This TCR beta chain was identified in a study of beta chain features in type 1 diabetes. General study results and limits: All four CD4+ subsets of Type 1 diabetes patients contained TCRB CDR3s that were moderately but significantly shorter.

Expressed TCRB transcripts were sequenced, since all the RNA that had been isolated was reverse transcribed. Data came from immunoSEQ multiplex PCR; TCRdb stores just in-frame clones and leaves some out. The repertoire holds around 250,000 clones, with 13% to 15% as singletons. Details on this clone: The antigen is undetermined.

This CDR3 has 14 amino acids. Germline V gene data show CDR1 as SGHRS and CDR2 as YFSETQ. The ends lost 4 bases at V and 7 bases at J; junction bases unmatched: 8. The source is a man aged 25-40 years with type 1 diabetes. The sequenced sample consisted of naive CD4+ T cells from blood. V and J are TRBV5-1 and TRBJ2-1; TRBD1 aligns across 7 bases. CDR3 loop: CASSGVTGTNEQFF. The CDR3 DNA reads as TGCGCCAGCAGCGGGGTGACAGGGACGAATGAGCAGTTCTTC.